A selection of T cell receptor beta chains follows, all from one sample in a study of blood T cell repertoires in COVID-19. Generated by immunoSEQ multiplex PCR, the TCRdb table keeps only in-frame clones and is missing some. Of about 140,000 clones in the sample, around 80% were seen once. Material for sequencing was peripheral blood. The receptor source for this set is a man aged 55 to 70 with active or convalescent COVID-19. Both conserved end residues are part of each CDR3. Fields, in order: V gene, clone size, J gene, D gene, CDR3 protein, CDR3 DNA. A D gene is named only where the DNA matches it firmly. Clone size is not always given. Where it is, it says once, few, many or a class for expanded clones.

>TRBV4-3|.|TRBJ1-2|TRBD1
CASSQDRRGPGYTF
TGCGCCAGCAGCCAAGATCGAAGGGGGCCGGGCTACACCTTC
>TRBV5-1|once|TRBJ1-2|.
CASSLVTGSPYYGYTF
TGCGCCAGCAGCTTGGTTACAGGCTCTCCTTACTATGGCTACACCTTC
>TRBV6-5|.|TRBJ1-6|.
CASSYRGHYNSPLHF
TGTGCCAGCAGTTACAGGGGCCACTATAATTCACCCCTCCACTTT
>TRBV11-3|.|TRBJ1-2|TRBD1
CASRDREGYGYTF
TGTGCCAGCAGGGACAGGGAGGGCTATGGCTACACCTTC
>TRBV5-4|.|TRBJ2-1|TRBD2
CASSDPTGTRGNNEQFF
TGTGCCAGCAGCGATCCAACCGGGACTAGAGGGAACAATGAGCAGTTCTTC
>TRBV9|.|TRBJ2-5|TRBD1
CASSVGVGDRGETQYF
TGTGCCAGCAGCGTAGGGGTGGGGGACAGGGGAGAGACCCAGTACTTC
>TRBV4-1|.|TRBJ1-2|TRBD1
CASSRDRGGYGYTF
TGCGCCAGCAGCCGGGACAGGGGGGGCTATGGCTACACCTTC
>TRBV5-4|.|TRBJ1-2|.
CASSLATMAYYGYTF
TGTGCCAGCAGCTTGGCGACAATGGCTTACTATGGCTACACCTTC
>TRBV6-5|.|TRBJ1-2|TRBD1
CASTQTGQRVHGYTF
TGTGCCAGCACTCAAACGGGACAGCGGGTTCATGGCTACACCTTC
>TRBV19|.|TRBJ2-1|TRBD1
CASSKQQGFEQFF
TGTGCCAGTAGTAAACAACAGGGGTTTGAGCAGTTCTTC
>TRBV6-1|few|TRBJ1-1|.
CASSDIPAGAGWSAFF
TGTGCCAGCAGTGACATCCCCGCGGGGGCCGGCTGGTCGGCTTTCTTT
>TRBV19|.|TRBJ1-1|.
CASSRRDITEAFF
TGTGCCAGTAGTCGCCGGGACATCACTGAAGCTTTCTTT
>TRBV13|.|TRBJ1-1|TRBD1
CASSKDRADTEAFF
TGTGCCAGCAGCAAGGACAGGGCGGACACTGAAGCTTTCTTT
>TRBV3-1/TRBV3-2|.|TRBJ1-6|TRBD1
CASSHDRGSYNSPLHF
TGTGCCAGCAGCCACGACAGGGGCTCCTATAATTCACCCCTCCACTTT
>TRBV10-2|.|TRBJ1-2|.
CASSGGTLDLGRGYTF
TGCGCCAGCAGTGGTGGGACGCTCGATTTAGGGAGGGGCTACACCTTC
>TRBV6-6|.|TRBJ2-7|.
CASSYRSYEQYF
TGTGCCAGCAGTTACCGTTCCTACGAGCAGTACTTC
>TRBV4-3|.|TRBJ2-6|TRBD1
CASSRGQGYGANVLTF
TGCGCCAGCAGCCGAGGACAGGGATACGGGGCCAACGTCCTGACTTTC
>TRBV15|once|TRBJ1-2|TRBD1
CATSRPVTGGVDYGYTF
TGTGCCACCAGCAGACCTGTGACAGGGGGCGTGGACTATGGCTACACCTTC
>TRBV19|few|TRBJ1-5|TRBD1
CASSIVGTGLSNQPQHF
TGTGCCAGTAGTATAGTAGGGACAGGGCTGAGCAATCAGCCCCAGCATTTT
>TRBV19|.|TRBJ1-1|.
CASSIANGGWWTEAFF
TGTGCCAGTAGTATAGCTAACGGGGGGTGGTGGACTGAAGCTTTCTTT
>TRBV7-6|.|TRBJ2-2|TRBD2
CASSRGTSGTGELFF
TGTGCCAGCAGCCGGGGGACTAGCGGCACCGGGGAGCTGTTTTTT
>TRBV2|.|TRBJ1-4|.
CASAGINEKLFF
TGTGCCAGCGCGGGTATTAATGAAAAACTGTTTTTT
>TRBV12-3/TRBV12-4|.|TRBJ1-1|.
CASTLGPEAFF
TGTGCCAGCACACTTGGGCCTGAAGCTTTCTTT
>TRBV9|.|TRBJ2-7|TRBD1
CASSTRDSDYEQYF
TGTGCCAGCAGCACCAGGGACAGCGATTACGAGCAGTACTTC
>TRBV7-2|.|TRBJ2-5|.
CASSLARASSETQYF
TGTGCCAGCAGCTTAGCGAGGGCTAGCTCAGAGACCCAGTACTTC
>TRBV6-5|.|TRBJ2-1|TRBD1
CASRSPGQGRNEQFF
TGTGCCAGCAGGTCTCCGGGACAGGGGCGGAATGAGCAGTTCTTC
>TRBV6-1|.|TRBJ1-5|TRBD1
CASSEMTGQGYQPQHF
TGTGCCAGCAGTGAAATGACTGGACAGGGGTATCAGCCCCAGCATTTT
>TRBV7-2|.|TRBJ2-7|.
CASSQTDKGGQYF
TGTGCCAGCAGCCAGACTGACAAGGGAGGGCAGTACTTC
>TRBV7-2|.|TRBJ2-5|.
CASSLAGSGETQYF
TGTGCCAGCAGCTTAGCCGGGAGTGGGGAGACCCAGTACTTC
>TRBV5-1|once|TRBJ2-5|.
CASSFTSRTRHGTQYF
TGCGCCAGCAGCTTTACTAGCAGGACCCGGCACGGGACCCAGTACTTC
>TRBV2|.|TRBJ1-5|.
CASSASSQPQHF
TGTGCCAGCAGTGCTTCTAGTCAGCCCCAGCATTTT
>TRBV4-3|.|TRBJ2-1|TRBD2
CASSQGGTSGFGEQFF
TGCGCCAGCAGCCAAGGAGGGACTAGCGGGTTTGGGGAGCAGTTCTTC
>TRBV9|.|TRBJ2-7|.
CASSVGHRDTLNEQYF
TGTGCCAGCAGCGTCGGACACCGGGACACACTCAACGAGCAGTACTTC
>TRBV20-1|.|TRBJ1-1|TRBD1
CSASTPGGRGEAFF
TGCAGTGCTAGTACTCCAGGGGGCAGAGGGGAAGCTTTCTTT
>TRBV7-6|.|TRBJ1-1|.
CASSLVAEAFF
TGTGCCAGCAGCTTAGTAGCTGAAGCTTTCTTT
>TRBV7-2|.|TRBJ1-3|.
CASSLVPGLSSGNTIYF
TGTGCCAGCAGCTTGGTACCGGGACTGAGCTCTGGAAACACCATATATTTT
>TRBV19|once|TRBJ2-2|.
CASSEGTGELFF
TGTGCCAGTAGTGAGGGCACCGGGGAGCTGTTTTTT
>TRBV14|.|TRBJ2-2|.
CASSHPLGGGNTGELFF
TGTGCCAGCAGCCACCCCCTCGGTGGCGGGAACACCGGGGAGCTGTTTTTT
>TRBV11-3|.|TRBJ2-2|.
CASSLFLGATGELFF
TGTGCCAGCAGCTTATTTCTGGGGGCCACCGGGGAGCTGTTTTTT
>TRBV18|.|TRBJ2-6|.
CASSPQRSGANVLTF
TGTGCCAGCTCACCACAGCGATCTGGGGCCAACGTCCTGACTTTC
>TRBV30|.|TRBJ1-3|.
CAWRITGNGNTIYF
TGTGCCTGGAGGATTACGGGAAATGGAAACACCATATATTTT
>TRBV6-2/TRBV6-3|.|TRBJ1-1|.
CASSYHKSGNTEAFF
TGTGCCAGCAGTTACCATAAATCGGGTAACACTGAAGCTTTCTTT
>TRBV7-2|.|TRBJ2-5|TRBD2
CASKETSGGYQETQYF
TGTGCCAGCAAGGAGACTAGCGGTGGGTACCAAGAGACCCAGTACTTC
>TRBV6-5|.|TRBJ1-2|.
CASSYLGHSPEGYTF
TGTGCCAGCAGTTATCTGGGACATTCCCCGGAAGGCTACACCTTC
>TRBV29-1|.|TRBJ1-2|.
CSVEGSTGANYGYTF
TGCAGCGTTGAAGGGTCGACAGGAGCTAACTATGGCTACACCTTC
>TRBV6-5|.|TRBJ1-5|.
CASSLDSHSNQPQHF
TGTGCCAGCAGTCTGGACAGCCATAGCAATCAGCCCCAGCATTTT
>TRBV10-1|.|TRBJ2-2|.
CASSVVSLNTGELFF
TGCGCCAGCAGTGTTGTTTCCTTGAACACCGGGGAGCTGTTTTTT
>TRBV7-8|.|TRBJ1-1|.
CASSFITGNTEAFF
TGTGCCAGCAGCTTTATTACCGGGAACACTGAAGCTTTCTTT
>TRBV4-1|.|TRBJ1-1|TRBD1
CASSHRDRGTEAFF
TGCGCCAGCAGCCATCGTGACAGGGGCACTGAAGCTTTCTTT
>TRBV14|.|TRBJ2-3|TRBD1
CASSQYKGQGATDTQYF
TGTGCCAGCAGCCAATACAAAGGACAGGGGGCAACAGATACGCAGTATTTT
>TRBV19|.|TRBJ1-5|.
CASSGGTLNQPQHF
TGTGCCAGTAGTGGGGGGACCCTCAATCAGCCCCAGCATTTT
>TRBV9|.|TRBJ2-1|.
CASAGGEQFF
TGTGCCAGCGCCGGGGGTGAGCAGTTCTTC
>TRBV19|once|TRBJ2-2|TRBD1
CASSPYRGSTGELFF
TGTGCCAGTAGTCCCTACAGGGGTAGCACCGGGGAGCTGTTTTTT
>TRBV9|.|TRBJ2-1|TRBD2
CASSLGLAGEAQFF
TGTGCCAGCAGCCTGGGACTAGCGGGAGAGGCGCAGTTCTTC